One sample yielded the 29 T cell receptor beta chains listed below, sequenced in a study of glioma-infiltrating T cells after dendritic cell vaccination (dated by TCRdb to 2015 to 2016). Libraries were made using the immunoSEQ multiplex PCR assay. TCRdb took over this immuneACCESS table, retaining in-frame rearrangements with V and J assigned. Such tables are incomplete; in checked studies, under half of the missing clones stem from an unresolved V gene, and the remainder is unexplained. For this sample the table gives 95,000 to 110,000 clones, of which approximately 80% were detected only once. Roughly 12% of the sample lies in the top ten. The input for sequencing was blood, taken before dendritic cell vaccination. These receptors were taken from a human donor with glioblastoma.

The J gene is TRBJ2-1, the V gene TRBV27, with a possible D match to TRBD2 (7 bases). Germline CDR1 reads MNHEY; CDR2 reads SMNVEV (reference sequence). Between the trimmed V and J ends, which lost 3 bases and 3 bases, there was a span of 12 bases. CDR3 length: 15 amino acids. The CDR3 DNA is TGTGCCAGCAGTTTCGCGGGGGCTAACTACAATGAGCAGTTCTTC. Protein product: CASSFAGANYNEQFF.

This chain joins TRBV4-3 and TRBJ1-2, with a possible D match to TRBD1 (5 bases). The germline V and J ends were trimmed by 4 bases and 7 bases, with 19 bases remaining between them. The CDR3 consists of 15 residues. Germline V gives CDR1 LGHNA, CDR2 YSLEER. For the CDR3, the DNA is TGCGCCAGCAGCCTAGGACTTGGGGGGGAAAGTGGCTACACCTTC. Translation gives CASSLGLGGESGYTF.

The chain combines TRBV11-1 with TRBJ2-3; D might be TRBD1 (5 bases). The CDR3 has 13 residues. The V gene lost 3 bases and the J gene lost 7 bases, with 11 bases spanning the gap. Germline V gene data show CDR1 as SGHAT and CDR2 as FQDESV (reference sequence). This CDR3 reads CASSLGRANTQYF. In nucleotides, the CDR3 is TGTGCCAGCAGCTTGGGCAGGGCTAATACGCAGTATTTT.

V gene TRBV6-6 combines with J gene TRBJ1-2, with D tentatively TRBD1 (5 bases). Germline lookup yields CDR1 MNHNY and CDR2 SVGAGI (reference sequence). The V end was cut by 5 bases, the J end by 4 bases, with 11 bases between. The CDR3 is 13 amino acids. The DNA of the CDR3 is TGTGCCAGCAGTGCAGACAGATTCTATGGCTACACCTTC. Translating gives CASSADRFYGYTF.

The V gene is TRBV7-9, the J gene TRBJ1-3; D is perhaps TRBD1 (5 bases). The germline V gene has CDR1 SEHNR and CDR2 FQNEAQ (reference sequence). V was trimmed by 2 bases and J by 8 bases, leaving 16 bases between them. The CDR3 is 15 amino acids. CDR3 sequence: CASSLSQVVLDTIYF. The CDR3 nucleotides are TGTGCCAGCAGCTTATCACAGGTTGTTTTGGACACCATATATTTT.

V is TRBV7-2 and J is TRBJ2-3; 8 bases fit TRBD2. The CDR3 contains 15 residues. The germline CDR1 and CDR2 sequences are SGHTA and FQGNSA. V trimming: 1 base; J trimming: 5 bases; junction bases outside the gene matches: 5. The CDR3 loop reads CASSLVAGGGDTQYF. In DNA, the CDR3 is TGTGCCAGCAGCTTAGTGGCGGGGGGAGGAGATACGCAGTATTTT.

The CDR3 bases are TGTGCCAGCAGCTTAGCGTCGGTCTCTGGCTACACCTTC. Translated: CASSLASVSGYTF. This chain links TRBV11-2 with TRBJ1-2; unclear D gene. The CDR3 extends over 13 amino acids. From germline, CDR1 is SGHAT and CDR2 FQNNGV. V dropped 1 base and J dropped 7 bases, with 10 bases sitting between them.

This clone was observed a single time. V and J are TRBV19 and TRBJ2-3; 9 nucleotides line up with TRBD2. In germline, CDR1 is LNHDA, CDR2 SQIVND (reference sequence). J lost 5 bases, V lost 5 bases, and 11 bases had no gene match. The CDR3 extends over 16 amino acids. The CDR3 nucleotides are TGTGCCAGTAGTCATCGGGAGCGGGGGGCGTTAGATACGCAGTATTTT. Protein: CASSHRERGALDTQYF.

The chain is built from TRBV2 and TRBJ1-4; D is unresolved. V was trimmed by 6 bases and J by 8 bases, leaving 16 bases between them. CDR1 and CDR2 from the germline V gene are SNHLY and FYNNEI. The CDR3 covers 14 residues. CDR3 protein: CASRLGRLGEKLFF. CDR3 in DNA: TGTGCCAGCAGATTAGGGAGGTTGGGGGAAAAACTGTTTTTT.

The V gene is TRBV6-4, the J gene TRBJ1-1, with D unclear. Germline-derived CDR1 and CDR2 are MRHNA and SNTAGT. Trimming took 3 bases from V and 5 from J, leaving 10 bases between them. CDR3 length equals 13 residues. The CDR3 here is CASSEVSGTEAFF. The CDR3 DNA follows: TGTGCCAGCAGTGAAGTAAGCGGGACTGAAGCTTTCTTT.

The chain couples TRBV18 to TRBJ2-2; D gene unclear. The CDR3 consists of 14 residues. Germline V gene data show CDR1 as KGHSH and CDR2 as LQKENI. The V and J ends lost 1 base and 4 bases respectively, with 7 bases between them. The CDR3 is CASSPLGGTGELFF. As DNA, the CDR3 is TGTGCCAGCTCACCACTAGGCGGCACCGGGGAGCTGTTTTTT.

Regarding this clone: Compared with germline, one end of the junction differs, possibly owing to a read error. Other DNA variants within this sample encode the same CDR3. The rearrangement links TRBV15 to TRBJ1-6; D not certain. The CDR3 is 14 amino acids. CDR1 and CDR2 from the germline V gene are LNHNV and YYDKDF (reference sequence). In nucleotides, the CDR3 is TGTGCCACCAGTCGGAGCTCCTATAATTCACCTCTCCACTTT. Translation gives CATSRSSYNSPLHF.

The chain uses TRBV5-5 and TRBJ2-3; D ambiguous. Trimming took off 0 bases at V and 6 bases at J, with 17 bases between the two ends. Germline V gene data show CDR1 as SGHKS and CDR2 as YYEKEE (reference sequence). This CDR3 is 16 amino acids long. CDR3: CASSLVGTEKLDTQYF. In DNA, the CDR3 is TGTGCCAGCAGCTTGGTCGGCACAGAAAAATTGGATACGCAGTATTTT.

V gene TRBV6-5 combines with J gene TRBJ1-2; D remains ambiguous. Germline assignment: CDR1 MNHEY and CDR2 SVGAGI. Trimming shortened V by 6 bases and J by 3 bases, and 8 bases separated the two germline ends. The CDR3 runs to 12 residues. CDR3 protein: CASSSRDYGYTF. In DNA form, the CDR3 reads TGTGCCAGCAGCTCTCGGGACTATGGCTACACCTTC.

The genes are TRBV2 and TRBJ2-7, with 9 bases lining up with TRBD1. Germline V lookup: CDR1 SNHLY, CDR2 FYNNEI. V shed 6 bases and J 5 bases; nucleotides not matched to a gene: 8. The CDR3 is made up of 14 amino acids. The CDR3 reads CASRGTGTFHEQYF. The DNA of the CDR3 is TGTGCCAGCAGGGGGACAGGGACATTCCACGAGCAGTACTTC. Complete variable domain (other parts from reference TRBV2 and TRBJ2-7): EPEVTQTPSHQVTQMGQEVILRCVPISNHLYFYWYRQILGQKVEFLVSFYNNEISEKSEIFDDQFSVERPDGSNFTLKIRSTKLEDSAMYFCASRGTGTFHEQYFGPGTRLTVT.

The genes are TRBV13 and TRBJ2-7, with 7 nucleotides matching TRBD1. Germline assignment: CDR1 PRHDT and CDR2 FYEKMQ (reference sequence). The CDR3 runs to 13 residues. V was pared by 8 bases and J by 0 bases, with 4 bases of the junction left unmatched. In DNA form, the CDR3 reads TGTGCCAGCCTCAGGGGGAACTCCTACGAGCAGTACTTC. It codes for CASLRGNSYEQYF.

The genes are TRBV30 and TRBJ1-6; 12 nucleotides line up with TRBD1. The ends lost 1 base at V and 10 bases at J; junction bases unmatched: 5. The germline V gene encodes CDR1 GTSNPN and CDR2 SVGIG (reference sequence). The CDR3 is 15 amino acids. As DNA, the CDR3 is TGTGCCTGGAGTGGGGGGACAGGGGGCAGATCACCCCTCCACTTT. Residues: CAWSGGTGGRSPLHF.

The chain couples TRBV5-1 to TRBJ1-2, with D tentatively TRBD1 (6 bases). CDR3 length equals 14 residues. Germline CDR1 reads SGHRS; CDR2 reads YFSETQ. V lost 0 bases and J 9 bases, leaving 15 bases between the germline ends. The CDR3 DNA reads as TGCGCCAGCAGCTTGGAACAGGGTCCCCCTTGCTACACCTTC. Translated, it gives CASSLEQGPPCYTF.

V usage is TRBV7-2 and J usage is TRBJ2-1; TRBD2 aligns across 9 bases. Germline values: CDR1 SGHTA, CDR2 FQGNSA. V lost 4 bases, J lost 13 bases, and 14 bases stayed unmatched. This CDR3 has 15 residues. CDR3 residues: CASSSLNSRGGLQFF. DNA for the CDR3: TGTGCCAGCAGCTCTCTTAATTCGCGGGGGGGCCTCCAGTTCTTC.

This clone was observed a handful of times. This sequence joins TRBV27 and TRBJ1-2; D not resolved. Between the trimmed V and J ends, which lost 8 bases and 4 bases, there was a span of 11 bases. The CDR3 is 12 residues long. Germline CDR1 and CDR2: MNHEY and SMNVEV (reference sequence). The CDR3 sequence: CASPRGAYGYTF. The CDR3, as DNA: TGTGCCAGCCCCCGGGGTGCCTATGGCTACACCTTC.

This chain uses TRBV19 with TRBJ1-1, with D uncertain. The CDR3 is 13 residues long. CDR1 is LNHDA and CDR2 is SQIVND in the germline V gene (reference sequence). Deletions cut 8 bases from V and 5 bases from J, with 15 bases between. The CDR3 here is CASGPTVWTEAFF. The CDR3 coding sequence is TGTGCCAGTGGCCCCACCGTTTGGACTGAAGCTTTCTTT.

The rearrangement uses TRBV5-1 and TRBJ1-2; no definite D call. V was trimmed by 4 bases and J by 6 bases, leaving 13 bases between them. Looked up from germline, CDR1 is SGHRS and CDR2 is YFSETQ. The CDR3 loop spans 13 amino acids. CDR3 DNA: TGCGCCAGCAGCCCCGTCCAAGAGGATGGCTACACCTTC. Translating gives CASSPVQEDGYTF.

The genes are TRBV7-9 and TRBJ1-2; D unresolved. The CDR3 sequence is 15 residues long. Looked up from germline, CDR1 is SEHNR and CDR2 is FQNEAQ (reference sequence). Trimming removed 1 base from V and 4 bases from J, with 13 bases in between. CDR3 protein: CASSLESGSLYGYTF. The DNA of the CDR3 is TGTGCCAGCAGCTTAGAGTCTGGCAGTCTCTATGGCTACACCTTC.

The chain has TRBV7-9 and TRBJ1-3; no clear D. Germline CDR1 reads SEHNR; CDR2 reads FQNEAQ (reference sequence). The CDR3 has 11 amino acids. Trimming took off 5 bases at V and 8 bases at J, with 7 bases between the two ends. The CDR3 nucleotides are TGTGCCAGCAGCCCCTCGGACACCATATATTTT. Encoded protein: CASSPSDTIYF.

This clone came up once. The chain recombines TRBV5-1 with TRBJ1-1, with D unresolved. The CDR3 has 12 amino acids. V lost 4 bases and J 3 bases, leaving 7 bases between the germline ends. CDR1 and CDR2 from the germline V gene are SGHRS and YFSETQ. CDR3 bases: TGCGCCAGCAGCATTGGAGACACTGAAGCTTTCTTT. Protein product: CASSIGDTEAFF.

About this clone: The junction and the germline gene differ at one end; a read error may be behind it. V is TRBV14 and J is TRBJ2-1; D is undetermined. The V gene's germline CDR1 is SGHDN and CDR2 FVKESK. The CDR3 is 13 residues long. CDR3 in amino acids: CATSSGSYNEQFF. DNA for the CDR3: TGTGCCACCAGCTCGGGCTCCTACAATGAGCAGTTCTTC. The full variable domain, in which reference TRBV14 and TRBJ2-1 provide the parts outside the CDR3, is EAGVTQFPSHSVIEKGQTVTLRCDPISGHDNLYWYRRVMGKEIKFLLHFVKESKQDESGMPNNRFLAERTGGTYSTLKVQPAELEDSGVYFCATSSGSYNEQFFGPGTRLTVL.

The chain is built from TRBV6-5 and TRBJ2-1; perhaps TRBD1 as D (6 bases). This CDR3 comprises 13 residues. Trimming cost V 2 bases and J 5 bases, with 7 bases left between them. CDR1 and CDR2 from the germline V gene are MNHEY and SVGAGI. As DNA, the CDR3 is TGTGCCAGCAGTTACAACAGGGACAATGAGCAGTTCTTC. Its protein product is CASSYNRDNEQFF.

The chain is built from TRBV7-3 and TRBJ2-1; 7 bases align to TRBD2. The trim removed 4 bases at V and 16 bases at J, leaving 13 bases unmatched. Per germline, CDR1 SGHTA and CDR2 FQGTGA. There are 13 residues in the CDR3. The CDR3 loop is CASSSARGEEDFF. The CDR3 DNA follows: TGTGCCAGCAGCTCCGCTCGGGGGGAGGAAGATTTCTTC. Full variable domain (remainder filled in from reference TRBV7-3 and TRBJ2-1): GAGVSQTPSNKVTEKGKYVELRCDPISGHTALYWYRQSLGQGPEFLIYFQGTGAADDSGLPNDRFFAVRPEGSVSTLKIQRTERGDSAVYLCASSSARGEEDFFGPGTRLTVL.

This chain joins TRBV10-2 and TRBJ1-2, with 8 positions matching TRBD1. After removal of 6 bases from V and 4 bases from J, the junction contained 7 bases not matched to a gene. The length of the CDR3 is 14 residues. Germline V CDR1 and CDR2: WSHSY, SAAADI. This CDR3 reads CASRGTGSSYGYTF. The CDR3 DNA is TGCGCCAGCAGGGGGACAGGTAGTAGCTATGGCTACACCTTC.